The 9 T cell receptor beta chains listed next were all sequenced from one sample in a study of T-cell reconstitution after alpha-beta-depleted transplantation in children. Molecular barcoding with unique molecular identifiers was used for the TCRbeta library. TCRdb reprocessed the PCR reads via MiXCR and lists one record per CDR3 protein. Among about 440,000 distinct CDR3 sequences, roughly 44% were seen once, and the ten largest hold approximately 25%. Sample: PBMCs, taken before TCRalphabeta/CD19-depleted stem cell transplant. The source is a girl aged 2-10 years with aplastic anemia, due to receive a stem cell transplant.

V usage is TRBV20-1 and J usage is TRBJ1-1, with TRBD1 matching over 7 bases. V lost 0 bases to trimming and J lost 0 bases; unmatched junction nucleotides: 1. This CDR3 is 14 amino acids long. The germline CDR1 and CDR2 sequences are DFQATT and SNEGSKA (reference sequence). This CDR3 is CSAREDRVNTEAFF. For the CDR3, the DNA is TGCAGTGCTAGAGAAGACAGGGTGAACACTGAAGCTTTCTTT.

The rearrangement uses TRBV29-1 and TRBJ2-5, with TRBD1 as a possible D gene (6 bases). V was cut by 8 bases and J by 4 bases, with 20 bases left in between. CDR3 size: 14 residues. Germline CDR1 and CDR2: SQVTM and ANQGSEA. Written as DNA, the CDR3 is TGCAGCTTCCGAGGGGGAGAGCAGCGAGAGACCCAGTACTTC. The encoded protein is CSFRGGEQRETQYF.

This clonotype was counted at least ten times. The rearrangement uses TRBV4-1 and TRBJ2-1; D tentatively fits TRBD1 or TRBD2 (5 bases each). Germline assignment: CDR1 MGHRA and CDR2 YSYEKL. V was clipped by 1 base and J by 0 bases, with 22 bases between them. The CDR3 runs to 20 residues. The CDR3 is CASSQVMGPLKRSSYNEQFF. DNA for the CDR3: TGCGCCAGCAGCCAAGTGATGGGGCCCCTCAAGCGGAGCTCCTACAATGAGCAGTTCTTC.

This clonotype was detected many times. This rearrangement joins TRBV29-1 to TRBJ2-3, with 8 bases that match TRBD2. Germline V CDR1 and CDR2: SQVTM, ANQGSEA. This CDR3 has 15 residues. V lost 7 bases, J lost 4 bases, and 13 bases stayed unmatched. The DNA of the CDR3 is TGCAGCGCGAAAGCGGGAGCTCTCCCCGCAGATACGCAGTATTTT. Amino acid sequence: CSAKAGALPADTQYF.

Written as DNA, the CDR3 is TGTGCCACCACTGAGGGGCCACAAGAGACCCAGTACTTC. Translating gives CATTEGPQETQYF. This chain links TRBV10-3 with TRBJ2-5; either TRBD1 or TRBD2 may supply D (5 bases each). The CDR3 runs 13 residues. V was trimmed by 10 bases and J by 2 bases, leaving 14 bases between them. CDR1 ENHRY and CDR2 SYGVKD come from the germline V gene.

This clonotype has more than one count but fewer than ten. The chain is built from TRBV20-1 and TRBJ2-3; TRBD2 aligns across 9 bases. The germline gives CDR1 DFQATT, CDR2 SNEGSKA (reference sequence). This CDR3 has 15 residues. V lost 1 base to trimming and J lost 2 bases; unmatched junction nucleotides: 4. The CDR3 DNA reads as TGCAGTGCTAGAGGGGCTAGCGGGACCACAGATACGCAGTATTTT. This translates into CSARGASGTTDTQYF.

The chain is built from TRBV20-1 and TRBJ2-7, with TRBD2 matching 8 bases. Germline CDR1 DFQATT, CDR2 SNEGSKA (reference sequence). J gave up 2 bases and V 5 bases, and 8 bases lay outside the gene matches. The CDR3 runs 14 residues. The CDR3 region has the DNA TGCAGTGCTCGGGGGGGCGGGGGTCCCTACGAGCAGTACTTC. Its translation is CSARGGGGPYEQYF.

This clonotype was detected only a few times. The rearrangement uses TRBV20-1 and TRBJ2-1, with D possibly being TRBD2 (6 bases). The CDR3 sequence is 16 residues long. Between the trimmed V and J ends, which lost 3 bases and 1 base, there was a span of 16 bases. Germline-derived CDR1 and CDR2 are DFQATT and SNEGSKA (reference sequence). CDR3 bases: TGCAGTGCTAGGACCCTGGGGGGACTGTCCTACAATGAGCAGTTCTTC. It translates to CSARTLGGLSYNEQFF.

This CDR3 is CASSYLRRGHEYYEQYF. For the CDR3, the DNA is TGTGCCAGCAGTTACCTGCGTCGGGGACACGAGTACTACGAGCAGTACTTC. The chain uses TRBV27 and TRBJ2-7; D is possibly TRBD1 (6 bases). The V and J ends lost 4 bases and 3 bases respectively, with 22 bases between them. Germline lookup yields CDR1 MNHEY and CDR2 SMNVEV (reference sequence). The CDR3 is 17 amino acids.